This note documents a single T cell receptor beta chain sequence. The data were obtained in a study of cytomegalovirus exposure and HLA in healthy donors. The germline CDR1 and CDR2 sequences are SNHLY and FYNNEI. The CDR3 is 14 amino acids. The V end was cut by 5 bases, the J end by 0 bases, with 9 bases between. Use of 60 Vbeta and 13 Jbeta primers characterized the PCR. Assay used: immunoSEQ multiplex PCR; TCRdb lists only in-frame clones, some missing. This table holds some 90,000 clones, around 80% found once. This clonotype was obtained from a male donor in good health and CMV-seropositive. This chain uses TRBV2 with TRBJ2-3, with D perhaps matching TRBD2 (5 bases). Sample: PBMCs. CDR3 loop: CASSPGLSTDTQYF. The CDR3 DNA is TGTGCCAGCAGTCCTGGACTGAGCACAGATACGCAGTATTTT. Looking up the rest from reference TRBV2 and TRBJ2-3 gives the full variable domain: EPEVTQTPSHQVTQMGQEVILRCVPISNHLYFYWYRQILGQKVEFLVSFYNNEISEKSEIFDDQFSVERPDGSNFTLKIRSTKLEDSAMYFCASSPGLSTDTQYFGPGTRLTVL.